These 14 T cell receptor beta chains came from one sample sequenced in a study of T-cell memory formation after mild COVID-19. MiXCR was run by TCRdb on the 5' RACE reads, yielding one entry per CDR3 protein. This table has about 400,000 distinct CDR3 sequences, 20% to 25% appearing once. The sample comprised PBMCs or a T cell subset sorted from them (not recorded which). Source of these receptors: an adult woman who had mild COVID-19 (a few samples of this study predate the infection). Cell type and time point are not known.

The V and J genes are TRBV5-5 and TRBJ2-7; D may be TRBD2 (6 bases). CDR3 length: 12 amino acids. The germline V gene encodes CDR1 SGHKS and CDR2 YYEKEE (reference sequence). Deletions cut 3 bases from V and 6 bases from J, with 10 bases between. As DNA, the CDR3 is TGTGCCAGCAGCTCTGGAGGGAGCGAGCAGTACTTC. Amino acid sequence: CASSSGGSEQYF. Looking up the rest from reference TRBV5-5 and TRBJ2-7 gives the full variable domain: DAGVTQSPTHLIKTRGQQVTLRCSPISGHKSVSWYQQVLGQGPQFIFQYYEKEERGRGNFPDRFSARQFPNYSSELNVNALLLGDSALYLCASSSGGSEQYFGPGTRLTVT.

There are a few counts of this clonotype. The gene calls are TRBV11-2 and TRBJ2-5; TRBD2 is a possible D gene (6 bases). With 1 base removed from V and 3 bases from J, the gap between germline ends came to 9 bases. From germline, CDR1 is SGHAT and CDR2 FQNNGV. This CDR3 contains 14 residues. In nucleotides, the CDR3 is TGTGCCAGCAGCTTAGGGCAGCGGGAAGAGACCCAGTACTTC. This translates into CASSLGQREETQYF. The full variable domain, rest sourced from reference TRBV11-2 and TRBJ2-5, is EAGVAQSPRYKIIEKRQSVAFWCNPISGHATLYWYQQILGQGPKLLIQFQNNGVVDDSQLPKDRFSAERLKGVDSTLKIQPAKLEDSAVYLCASSLGQREETQYFGPGTRLLVL.

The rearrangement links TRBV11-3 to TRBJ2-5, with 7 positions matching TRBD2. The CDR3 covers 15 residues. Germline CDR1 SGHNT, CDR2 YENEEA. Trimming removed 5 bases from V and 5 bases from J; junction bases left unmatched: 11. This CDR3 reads CASSHGLGREETQYF. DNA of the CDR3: TGTGCCAGCAGCCACGGTTTGGGGCGGGAGGAGACCCAGTACTTC.

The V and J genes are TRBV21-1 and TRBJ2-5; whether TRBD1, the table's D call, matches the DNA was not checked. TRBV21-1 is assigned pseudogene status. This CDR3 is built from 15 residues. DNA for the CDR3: TGTGCCAGCAGCACAACCGGGAAGCCCCAAGAGACCCAGTACTTC. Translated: CASSTTGKPQETQYF.

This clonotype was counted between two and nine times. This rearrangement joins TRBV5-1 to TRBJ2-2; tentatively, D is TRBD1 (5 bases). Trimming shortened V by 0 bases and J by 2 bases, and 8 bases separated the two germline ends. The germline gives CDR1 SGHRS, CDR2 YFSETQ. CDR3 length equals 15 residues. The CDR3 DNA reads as TGCGCCAGCAGCTTGGTGACAGTAAACACCGGGGAGCTGTTTTTT. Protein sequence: CASSLVTVNTGELFF.

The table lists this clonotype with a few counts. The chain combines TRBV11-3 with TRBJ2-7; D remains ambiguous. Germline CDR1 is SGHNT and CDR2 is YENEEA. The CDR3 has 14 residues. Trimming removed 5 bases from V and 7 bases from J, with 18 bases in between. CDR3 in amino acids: CASSPARSLGEQYF. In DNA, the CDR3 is TGTGCCAGCAGCCCGGCTCGGAGCCTGGGGGAGCAGTACTTC. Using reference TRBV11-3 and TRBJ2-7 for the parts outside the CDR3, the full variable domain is EAGVVQSPRYKIIEKKQPVAFWCNPISGHNTLYWYLQNLGQGPELLIRYENEEAVDDSQLPKDRFSAERLKGVDSTLKIQPAELGDSAVYLCASSPARSLGEQYFGPGTRLTVT.

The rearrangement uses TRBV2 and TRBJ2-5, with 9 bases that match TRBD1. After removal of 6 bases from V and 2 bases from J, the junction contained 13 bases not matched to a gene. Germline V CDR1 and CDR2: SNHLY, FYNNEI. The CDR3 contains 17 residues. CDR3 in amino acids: CASSFGPDRGTQETQYF. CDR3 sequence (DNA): TGTGCCAGCAGCTTTGGCCCGGACAGGGGAACGCAAGAGACCCAGTACTTC.

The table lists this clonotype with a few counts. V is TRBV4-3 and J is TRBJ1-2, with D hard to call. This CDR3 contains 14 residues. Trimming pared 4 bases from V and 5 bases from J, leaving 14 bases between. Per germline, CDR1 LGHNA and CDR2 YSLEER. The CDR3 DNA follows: TGCGCCAGCAGCCCCTCATTGGTCGAGTATGGCTACACCTTC. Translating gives CASSPSLVEYGYTF.

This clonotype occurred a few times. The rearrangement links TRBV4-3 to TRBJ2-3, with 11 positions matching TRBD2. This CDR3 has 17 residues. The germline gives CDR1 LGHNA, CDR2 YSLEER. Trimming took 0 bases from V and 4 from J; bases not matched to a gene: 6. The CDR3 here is CASSQDGLAGGSDTQYF. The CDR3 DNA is TGCGCCAGCAGCCAAGATGGTTTAGCGGGAGGGTCAGATACGCAGTATTTT.

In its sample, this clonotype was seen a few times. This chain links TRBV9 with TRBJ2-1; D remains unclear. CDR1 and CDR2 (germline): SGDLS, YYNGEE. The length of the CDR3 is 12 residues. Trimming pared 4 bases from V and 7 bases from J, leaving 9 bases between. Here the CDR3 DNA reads TGTGCCAGCAGCTTCGAGGAAAATGAGCAGTTCTTC. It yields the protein CASSFEENEQFF.

The CDR3: CASSLWDSSYNEQFF. The CDR3 bases are TGTGCCAGCAGCCTGTGGGACAGTTCCTACAATGAGCAGTTCTTC. The chain employs TRBV7-2 and TRBJ2-1; 7 positions match TRBD1. Trimming cost V 5 bases and J 1 base; bases outside gene matches: 5. Germline V gene lookup returns CDR1 SGHTA and CDR2 FQGNSA. The CDR3 loop spans 15 amino acids. The full variable domain, completed using reference TRBV7-2 and TRBJ2-1, is GAGVSQSPSNKVTEKGKDVELRCDPISGHTALYWYRQSLGQGLEFLIYFQGNSAPDKSGLPSDRFSAERTGGSVSTLTIQRTQQEDSAVYLCASSLWDSSYNEQFFGPGTRLTVL.

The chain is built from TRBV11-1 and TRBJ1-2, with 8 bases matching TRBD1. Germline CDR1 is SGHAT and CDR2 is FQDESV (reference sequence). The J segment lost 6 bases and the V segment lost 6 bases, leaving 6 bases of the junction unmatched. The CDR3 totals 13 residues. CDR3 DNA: TGTGCCAGCAGGCGACAGGGGATGGATGGCTACACCTTC. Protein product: CASRRQGMDGYTF.

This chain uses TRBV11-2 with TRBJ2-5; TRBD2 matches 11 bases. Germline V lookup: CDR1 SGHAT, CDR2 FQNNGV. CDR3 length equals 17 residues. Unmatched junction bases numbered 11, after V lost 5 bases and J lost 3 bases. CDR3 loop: CASSPRTSGRQEETQYF. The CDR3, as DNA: TGTGCCAGCAGCCCGAGGACTAGCGGGCGTCAGGAAGAGACCCAGTACTTC.

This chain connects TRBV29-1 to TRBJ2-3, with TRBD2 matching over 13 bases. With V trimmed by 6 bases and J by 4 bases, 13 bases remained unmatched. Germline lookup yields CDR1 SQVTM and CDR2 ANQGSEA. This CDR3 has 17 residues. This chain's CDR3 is CSVHPLTSGRRADTQYF. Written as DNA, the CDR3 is TGCAGCGTCCACCCACTGACTAGCGGGAGGAGGGCAGATACGCAGTATTTT.